Listed here are 21 T cell receptor beta chains from one sample, sequenced in a study of TIL therapy for anti-PD-1-resistant metastatic lung cancer. The time point is: pre-treatment sample, taken before nivolumab and TIL therapy. The tumor samples were excised metastases, mostly pleural nodules or supraclavicular lymph nodes. The immunoSEQ assay was v3. Assay: immunoSEQ multiplex PCR; the TCRdb copy retains only in-frame clones and omits some. The sample records approximately 92,000 clones, less than 70% being singletons. The specimen comprised tumor tissue, sampled at baseline. These receptors came from a person between 25 and 80 years old with non-small cell lung cancer.

This clone was picked up a small number of times. The CDR3: CATSSAFNQPQHF. The CDR3 DNA reads as TGTGCCACCAGCAGCGCATTCAATCAGCCCCAGCATTTT. The chain employs TRBV15 and TRBJ1-5; unclear D gene. The CDR3 totals 13 residues. Germline CDR1 and CDR2: LNHNV and YYDKDF (reference sequence). V dropped 3 bases and J dropped 3 bases, with 6 bases sitting between them. Combining the CDR3 with reference TRBV15 and TRBJ1-5 gives the whole variable domain DAMVIQNPRYQVTQFGKPVTLSCSQTLNHNVMYWYQQKSSQAPKLLFHYYDKDFNNEADTPDNFQSRRPNTSFCFLDIRSPGLGDTAMYLCATSSAFNQPQHFGDGTRLSIL.

The V call is TRBV21-1, the J call TRBJ1-2; TRBD1, as called in the table, went unchecked against the DNA. TRBV21-1 is labeled a pseudogene. CDR3 size: 16 residues. The CDR3 bases are TGTGCCAGCAGCAAAGGGGTCGAGGGGGCGAACTATGGCTACACCTTC. This gives the protein CASSKGVEGANYGYTF.

The chain couples TRBV2 to TRBJ2-1, with 8 bases matching TRBD1. CDR1 and CDR2 from the germline V gene are SNHLY and FYNNEI. The CDR3 is 14 amino acids. Unmatched junction bases numbered 4, after V lost 7 bases and J lost 2 bases. The CDR3: CASKRTGTYNEQFF. Here the CDR3 DNA reads TGTGCCAGCAAACGGACAGGGACCTACAATGAGCAGTTCTTC.

This clone was seen a handful of times. The chain uses TRBV28 and TRBJ1-2; no firm D call. The CDR3 length is 12 residues. Germline lookup yields CDR1 MDHEN and CDR2 SYDVKM. The V and J ends lost 3 bases and 6 bases respectively, with 8 bases between them. CDR3 in DNA: TGTGCCAGCAGTTTGGTGACACATGGCTACACCTTC. This gives the protein CASSLVTHGYTF.

A few counts support this clone. This chain connects TRBV18 to TRBJ1-5; D gene unclear. V was shortened by 2 bases and J by 1 base, with 0 bases between the two germline ends. Germline CDR1 KGHSH, CDR2 LQKENI. This CDR3 spans 12 amino acids. CDR3 sequence: CASSPSNQPQHF. CDR3 in DNA: TGTGCCAGCTCACCAAGCAATCAGCCCCAGCATTTT.

This chain joins TRBV6-6 and TRBJ2-3; D is possibly TRBD2 (6 bases). Between the trimmed V and J ends, which lost 6 bases and 10 bases, there was a span of 20 bases. The CDR3 consists of 14 residues. Germline CDR1 is MNHNY and CDR2 is SVGAGI (reference sequence). The DNA for the CDR3 is TGTGCCAGCAGCCCCGGCGGGGCGGCTAAAGCGCAGTATTTT. Protein: CASSPGGAAKAQYF.

In this sample, this clone turned up a few times. The chain couples TRBV19 to TRBJ2-7, with TRBD2 matching 12 bases. V lost 3 bases, J lost 2 bases, and 2 bases stayed unmatched. The germline V gene encodes CDR1 LNHDA and CDR2 SQIVND (reference sequence). The CDR3 totals 15 residues. CDR3: CASSILAGGPYEQYF. In DNA, the CDR3 is TGTGCCAGTAGTATCCTAGCGGGGGGGCCCTACGAGCAGTACTTC.

The rearrangement joins TRBV28 to TRBJ2-7; 9 bases fit TRBD1. Per the germline V gene, CDR1 is MDHEN and CDR2 is SYDVKM. The CDR3 is 14 residues long. Germline trimming cut 7 bases from V and 3 bases from J; bases unmatched to any gene: 7. CDR3 residues: CASNGDREIYEQYF. The CDR3 coding sequence is TGTGCCAGCAACGGGGACAGGGAAATCTACGAGCAGTACTTC.

The chain couples TRBV27 to TRBJ2-1, with D maybe TRBD2 (5 bases). Germline CDR1 is MNHEY and CDR2 is SMNVEV (reference sequence). This CDR3 region has 13 residues. Trimming cost V 5 bases and J 10 bases, with 15 bases left between them. The CDR3 region has the DNA TGTGCCAGCAGTATTACCCGGGGTTCGGAGCAGTTCTTC. This sequence encodes CASSITRGSEQFF.

Written as DNA, the CDR3 is TGTGCCAGCAGCTTAGGGGAACAGGGAAATAATGAAAAACTGTTTTTT. Its translation: CASSLGEQGNNEKLFF. The V call is TRBV7-6, the J call TRBJ1-4; tentatively, D is TRBD1 (6 bases). The CDR3 is made up of 16 amino acids. The V end lost 1 base, the J end lost 4 bases, and 13 bases lay between the germline ends. Looked up from germline, CDR1 is SGHVS and CDR2 is FNYEAQ. The full variable domain, rest sourced from reference TRBV7-6 and TRBJ1-4, is GAGVSQSPRYKVTKRGQDVALRCDPISGHVSLYWYRQALGQGPEFLTYFNYEAQQDKSGLPNDRFSAERPEGSISTLTIQRTEQRDSAMYRCASSLGEQGNNEKLFFGSGTQLSVL.

The rearrangement uses TRBV13 and TRBJ2-3, with D perhaps assigned TRBD1 or TRBD2 (5 bases each). Trimming stripped 0 bases from V and 6 bases from J, with 13 bases between. The CDR3 has 15 residues. The germline V gene encodes CDR1 PRHDT and CDR2 FYEKMQ (reference sequence). Here the CDR3 reads CASSLGQFEGDTQYF. The CDR3 DNA is TGTGCCAGCAGCTTAGGACAGTTTGAGGGGGATACGCAGTATTTT.

This clone has only a few counts. This chain connects TRBV24-1 to TRBJ2-1; 11 positions match TRBD2. The V and J ends lost 9 bases and 2 bases, in that order; junction bases with no gene match: 14. CDR1 is KGHDR and CDR2 is SFDVKD in the germline V gene. CDR3 size: 18 residues. DNA of the CDR3: TGTGCCACCTCAGACTCAATTCCGACTAGCGGGACCTACAATGAGCAGTTCTTC. Translation gives CATSDSIPTSGTYNEQFF.

The chain has TRBV9 and TRBJ2-1, with a tentative D call TRBD2 (6 bases). This CDR3 spans 15 amino acids. V was cut by 0 bases and J by 1 base, with 8 bases left in between. CDR1 and CDR2 from the germline V gene are SGDLS and YYNGEE. CDR3 bases: TGTGCCAGCAGCGTAGGCGGGACGTCCTACAATGAGCAGTTCTTC. It codes for CASSVGGTSYNEQFF. Variable domain in full (rest from reference TRBV9 and TRBJ2-1): DSGVTQTPKHLITATGQRVTLRCSPRSGDLSVYWYQQSLDQGLQFLIQYYNGEERAKGNILERFSAQQFPDLHSELNLSSLELGDSALYFCASSVGGTSYNEQFFGPGTRLTVL.

The chain recombines TRBV4-2 with TRBJ2-1; a possible D gene is TRBD2 (6 bases). The CDR3 runs to 16 residues. The V gene's germline CDR1 is LGHNA and CDR2 YNFKEQ. Trimming shortened V by 1 base and J by 6 bases, and 16 bases separated the two germline ends. This CDR3 is CASSQVGERVLNEQFF. CDR3 in DNA: TGTGCCAGCAGCCAAGTGGGGGAGCGGGTTCTCAATGAGCAGTTCTTC.

The genes are TRBV7-9 and TRBJ2-1, with TRBD2 matching 8 bases. The germline CDR1 and CDR2 sequences are SEHNR and FQNEAQ (reference sequence). With V trimmed by 0 bases and J by 4 bases, 2 bases remained unmatched. This CDR3 has 15 residues. CDR3 sequence reads: CASSLALAEYNEQFF. The CDR3 nucleotides read TGTGCCAGCAGCTTAGCACTAGCGGAGTACAATGAGCAGTTCTTC.

This clone has just one count. This rearrangement joins TRBV28 to TRBJ1-2; tentative D call: TRBD1 (5 bases). V was pared by 6 bases and J by 2 bases, with 16 bases between. The germline CDR1 and CDR2 sequences are MDHEN and SYDVKM. This CDR3 is built from 15 residues. Written as DNA, the CDR3 is TGTGCCAGCAGCTCCAATGGGGCGATCAACTATGGCTACACCTTC. Residues: CASSSNGAINYGYTF.

V is TRBV7-9 and J is TRBJ2-5; tentatively, D is TRBD1 (5 bases). In germline, CDR1 is SEHNR, CDR2 FQNEAQ (reference sequence). The CDR3 consists of 15 residues. The V and J ends lost 1 base and 2 bases respectively, with 11 bases between them. In DNA form, the CDR3 reads TGTGCCAGCAGCTTAGGGATCGACAGACAAGAGACCCAGTACTTC. Its protein product is CASSLGIDRQETQYF.

This clone was counted between two and nine times. The V and J genes are TRBV7-7 and TRBJ2-2; 9 bases agree with TRBD2. CDR3 size: 16 residues. Per the germline V gene, CDR1 is SSHAT and CDR2 is FNYEAQ (reference sequence). Trimming removed 6 bases from V and 6 bases from J; junction bases left unmatched: 11. CDR3: CASSPLAGGGAGELFF. The CDR3 coding sequence is TGTGCCAGCAGTCCCCTGGCCGGCGGGGGGGCCGGGGAGCTGTTTTTT.

This clone has only a few counts. The rearrangement joins TRBV7-2 to TRBJ1-4; possibly TRBD1 for D (6 bases). V lost 6 bases and J lost 8, with 19 bases in between. CDR3 length equals 15 residues. Germline CDR1 and CDR2: SGHTA and FQGNSA. CDR3 sequence (DNA): TGTGCCAGCAGGGCGAGGGCCGGGGGCCAAGAAAAACTGTTTTTT. The encoded protein is CASRARAGGQEKLFF.

This clone appeared many times. The chain recombines TRBV28 with TRBJ2-7; TRBD1 agrees at 8 bases. The CDR3 is made up of 15 amino acids. The V segment lost 4 bases and the J segment 5 bases; nucleotides outside the gene matches: 10. Germline V gives CDR1 MDHEN, CDR2 SYDVKM. CDR3 sequence reads: CASSSTTGEINEQYF. DNA of the CDR3: TGTGCCAGCAGTTCAACGACAGGGGAAATCAACGAGCAGTACTTC.

CDR3 in amino acids: CASSITSNQPQHF. Written as DNA, the CDR3 is TGTGCCAGTAGTATTACTAGCAATCAGCCCCAGCATTTT. The chain uses TRBV19 and TRBJ1-5; D unresolved. Trimming stripped 3 bases from V and 0 bases from J, with 3 bases between. Germline V gene data show CDR1 as LNHDA and CDR2 as SQIVND (reference sequence). CDR3 length: 13 amino acids.